This T cell receptor (beta chain) appears in the sequencing data of a study of T cell responses to AZD1222 COVID-19 vaccine (dated by TCRdb to the early 2020s). Broadly, across the study: AZD1222 recipients whose second dose came at about 4 weeks and those whose second dose came at about 12 weeks were combined into one group, since spike-specific TCR depth and breadth did not differ between the two schedules. Trial participants were enrolled by age into subgroups of 18-55, 56-69 and 70-plus years, and approximately 150, 30 and 60 TCR-sequenced participants, respectively, were included in these subgroups. A total of under 250 trial participants underwent TCR sequencing, of whom roughly 210 had received two doses of AZD1222 and roughly 26 had received two doses of the MenACWY control vaccine. The research as a whole found: The whole spike protein was spanned by vaccine-associated CD4 TCRs, and dominant responses were seen in regions 160-218 and 743-854. In the small 56-69-year group, the increase in depth fell short of significance, most likely because of low power. Spike-specific TCR breadth and depth rose significantly after two AZD1222 doses compared with day 0 and with MenACWY recipients. Because no day 14 peak-response samples were available, the repertoires could be characterized only after the peak T cell response. Conclusions about previously exposed vaccinees are limited, since just six AZD1222 recipients were seropositive for SARS-CoV-2 at baseline. Epitopes outside the regions mutated in the B.1.351 and B.1.1.7 variants were reportedly recognized by nearly half of the unique spike-specific TCRs. Participants were mostly white British and included more females than males, and it was suggested by the authors that clonal diversity may have been underestimated.

This sample's time point label indicates: baseline before first vaccination. Vaccinee samples came from UK trials COV001 and COV002, including a single-blind randomized controlled phase 2/3 trial of AZD1222 (ChAdOx1 nCoV-19) in healthy adults. For TCRbeta chain sequencing, PBMC samples from trial participants were taken at day 0 and at day 28 after the second dose. The CDR3 spans 14 residues, from the cysteine through the phenylalanine. The CDR3 DNA has 42 bases and is translated from base 1. V lost 0 bases and J lost 6 bases; the stretch between them is 9 bases long. CDR1 and CDR2 (MNHEY, SVGEGT) derive from the germline V gene. The CDR3 regions of human TCRbeta chains were analyzed by immunosequencing. The original methods were these. Repertoire TCRs were checked for matches against a reference library of SARS-CoV-2-specific TCRs that had been generated using the MIRA antigen-specificity platform. Breadth was defined as the fraction of unique TCRs that were SARS-CoV-2-associated, and depth was defined as the fraction of total T cells that were SARS-CoV-2-associated. Using the MIRA data, each spike-specific TCR was mapped to the spike region that the TCR reacts to and placed in a CD4 or CD8 class. Log10-transformed breadth and depth values were compared by one-way ANOVA with Sidak's multiple comparisons tests. TCRdb took this table from immuneACCESS and kept in-frame rearrangements with V and J called. Such tables lack part of the clones; where checked against another copy, unresolved V genes explain under half of the gap, and the rest is unexplained. V, J and clone size were drawn from that table, and D and trimming were deduced from the DNA. Present in this sample are roughly 140,000 clones, about 87% of which were seen just once. The ten largest clones add up to around 16% of the sample.

With regard to this clone: It has no known antigen specificity. No base-level quality is on record; no much larger clone is a single base apart.

This sequence originates from an adult in good health. Sequenced here: peripheral blood, sampled on day 0 of AZD1222 vaccination. The V and J genes are TRBV6-2 or TRBV6-3 and TRBJ1-5; no D gene call is confident. Here the CDR3 is given as CASSYSTSGQPQHF. The DNA sequence is as follows: TGTGCCAGCAGTTACTCAACTTCGGGTCAGCCCCAGCATTTT.